The entry below gives a single T cell receptor (beta chain) sequence along with its context. The sample is drawn from a study of Ad26.COV2.S vaccination and SARS-CoV-2 variants. Repertoires were generated with immunoSEQ multiplex PCR, while TCRdb's copy carries only in-frame clones and drops some. The table lists roughly 350,000 clones, roughly 90% of them singletons. Treatment indicated: around 19 received Ad26.COV2.S at low or high dose, single or two shots; several received placebo; per-sample allocation not given. Sampling happened 63 days after the first vaccine or placebo injection. The CDR3 is made up of 15 amino acids. Germline V gene sequence: CDR1 ENHRY, CDR2 SYGVKD. Deletions cut 4 bases from V and 1 base from J, with 12 bases between.

The sequence was obtained from a person aged 18-60 years who received the Ad26.COV2.S COVID-19 vaccine or a placebo. The sequenced sample was peripheral blood, obtained in a trial of Ad26.COV2.S vaccine versus placebo. The chain uses TRBV10-3 and TRBJ2-3, with TRBD1 as a possible D gene (6 bases). The CDR3 is CAISATGSGTDTQYF. The CDR3 coding sequence is TGTGCCATCAGTGCAACAGGGTCCGGCACAGATACGCAGTATTTT.